Included here is one TCR beta chain sequence, with context. This specimen comes from a study of long-term antiretroviral therapy in people with HIV. Running of the v3.0 immunoSEQ assay took place at survey level. TCRdb keeps only in-frame clones here, not all; method: immunoSEQ multiplex PCR. The table records fewer than 45,000 clones, approximately 81% of them present only once. V lost 4 bases to trimming and J lost 5 bases, with 12 bases between them. The CDR3 has 13 amino acids. Germline-derived CDR1 and CDR2 are SGHKS and YYEKEE (reference sequence). The V and J genes are TRBV5-5 and TRBJ2-5; D possibly corresponds to TRBD2 (6 bases). The receptor was derived from a young woman with HIV. The sequencing here drew on unsorted PBMCs, taken approximately 2.7 years before starting antiretroviral therapy. CDR3 amino acids: CASSRYGGETQYF. The CDR3 bases are TGTGCCAGCAGCAGGTATGGAGGGGAGACCCAGTACTTC.